Shown below are 28 T cell receptor beta chains from a single sample sequenced in a study of blood T cells in healthy people across ages. The second PCR ran about 6 to 12 cycles with a sample-barcoded 5' primer and J-beta primers. Each CDR3 protein gets one entry after TCRdb re-called the 5' RACE reads with MiXCR. The table has about 1.4 million distinct CDR3 sequences, approximately 63% seen once. Material for sequencing was blood. These receptors originate from a young man in good health.

This clonotype was seen a few times. V gene TRBV5-4 combines with J gene TRBJ2-7, with D possibly matching TRBD2 (5 bases). Germline CDR1 is SGHNT and CDR2 is YYREEE (reference sequence). This CDR3 contains 16 residues. Trimming cost V 3 bases and J 0 bases, with 16 bases left between them. The CDR3 region has the DNA TGTGCCAGCAGCTCTCCCGTCTCGAGGGACTCCTACGAGCAGTACTTC. Amino acid sequence: CASSSPVSRDSYEQYF. Based on the CDR3 plus reference TRBV5-4 and TRBJ2-7, the full variable domain is ETGVTQSPTHLIKTRGQQVTLRCSSQSGHNTVSWYQQALGQGPQFIFQYYREEENGRGNFPPRFSGLQFPNYSSELNVNALELDDSALYLCASSSPVSRDSYEQYFGPGTRLTVT.

V gene TRBV10-1 combines with J gene TRBJ2-5, with D perhaps matching TRBD1 (5 bases). Germline CDR1 reads WNHNN; CDR2 reads SYGVQD (reference sequence). The CDR3 totals 14 residues. The germline V and J ends were trimmed by 4 bases and 1 base, with 10 bases remaining between them. CDR3 loop: CASSGRQFQETQYF. Here the CDR3 DNA reads TGCGCCAGCAGTGGTCGACAGTTCCAAGAGACCCAGTACTTC.

This clonotype was detected only a few times. This chain connects TRBV27 to TRBJ2-7, with no clear D. The CDR3 is 13 amino acids. The germline V and J ends were trimmed by 0 bases and 4 bases, with 7 bases remaining between them. Germline V gives CDR1 MNHEY, CDR2 SMNVEV (reference sequence). CDR3 in DNA: TGTGCCAGCAGTTTATCGATCGGATACGAGCAGTACTTC. This translates into CASSLSIGYEQYF.

This chain links TRBV7-9 with TRBJ1-4; 8 bases align to TRBD1. This CDR3 spans 15 amino acids. With 4 bases clipped from V and 4 bases from J, the junction kept 5 bases outside the gene matches. Germline V gene lookup returns CDR1 SEHNR and CDR2 FQNEAQ (reference sequence). For the CDR3, the DNA is TGTGCCAGCAGCTCAGGACAGGGCAGTAATGAAAAACTGTTTTTT. This encodes CASSSGQGSNEKLFF.

The chain couples TRBV10-3 to TRBJ1-5; no clear D gene. The CDR3 consists of 14 residues. V lost 2 bases and J lost 1, with 6 bases in between. Germline CDR1 ENHRY, CDR2 SYGVKD. DNA of the CDR3: TGTGCCATCAGTGAGGGGGAAAGCAATCAGCCCCAGCATTTT. It specifies CAISEGESNQPQHF.

The rearrangement links TRBV4-1 to TRBJ2-1; 11 bases map to TRBD1. V lost 0 bases, J lost 8 bases, and 6 bases stayed unmatched. The germline V gene encodes CDR1 MGHRA and CDR2 YSYEKL. The CDR3 has 16 amino acids. CDR3 nucleotide sequence: TGCGCCAGCAGCCAAGATAGGGGACAGGGGGTTGATGAGCAGTTCTTC. Translation gives CASSQDRGQGVDEQFF.

The chain couples TRBV27 to TRBJ2-7; D is unresolved. There are 13 residues in the CDR3. V was clipped by 2 bases and J by 4 bases, with 9 bases between them. Germline values: CDR1 MNHEY, CDR2 SMNVEV (reference sequence). This chain's CDR3 is CASSLSRNYEQYF. The CDR3 region has the DNA TGTGCCAGCAGTTTAAGCAGGAATTACGAGCAGTACTTC.

This clonotype was recorded a few times. CDR3 residues: CSVEVFSGGHSTDTQYF. In nucleotides, the CDR3 is TGCAGCGTTGAAGTTTTCTCCGGGGGACACAGCACAGATACGCAGTATTTT. The chain combines TRBV29-1 with TRBJ2-3, with D perhaps TRBD1 or TRBD2 (6 bases each). Per the germline V gene, CDR1 is SQVTM and CDR2 is ANQGSEA. This CDR3 comprises 17 residues. V was clipped by 1 base and J by 0 bases, with 17 bases between them.

The chain employs TRBV6-5 and TRBJ1-6; D is undetermined. The germline V gene encodes CDR1 MNHEY and CDR2 SVGAGI. CDR3 length equals 13 residues. With 6 bases removed from V and 5 bases from J, the gap between germline ends came to 8 bases. The CDR3 sequence: CASSALHNSPLHF. CDR3 coding DNA: TGTGCCAGCAGCGCCCTACATAATTCACCCCTCCACTTT.

In this sample, this clonotype turned up a few times. The chain joins TRBV7-8 to TRBJ2-1; 13 bases match TRBD2. The junction had 3 bases not matched to a gene; V was cut back by 0 bases and J by 10 bases. CDR3 length: 15 amino acids. Germline V CDR1 and CDR2: SGHVS, FQNEAQ. The CDR3 spells CASSLAGTSGMEQFF. Written as DNA, the CDR3 is TGTGCCAGCAGCTTAGCGGGGACTAGCGGGATGGAGCAGTTCTTC.

The chain combines TRBV11-2 with TRBJ2-4, with 8 nucleotides matching TRBD1. This CDR3 spans 14 amino acids. Germline V gives CDR1 SGHAT, CDR2 FQNNGV. Trimming at V came to 5 bases and at J to 7 bases, leaving 7 bases not matched to a gene. The CDR3 coding sequence is TGTGCCAGCAGCACCGGACAGGGAAGGAACATTCAGTACTTC. It translates to CASSTGQGRNIQYF.

The rearrangement uses TRBV29-1 and TRBJ2-2; D perhaps matches TRBD1 (7 bases). Deletions cut 4 bases from V and 7 bases from J, with 19 bases between. This CDR3 is 15 amino acids long. The germline gives CDR1 SQVTM, CDR2 ANQGSEA. CDR3 DNA: TGCAGCGTTGCAGGGGGGTCTGGGGCCCGCGGGGAGCTGTTTTTT. Its translation is CSVAGGSGARGELFF.

The chain is built from TRBV6-5 and TRBJ2-3; a weak D match, TRBD2 (6 bases). Trimming took 7 bases from V and 6 from J, leaving 17 bases between them. Germline V gene data show CDR1 as MNHEY and CDR2 as SVGAGI. The CDR3 loop spans 14 amino acids. This chain's CDR3 is CASTHGLEGDTQYF. CDR3 coding DNA: TGTGCCAGCACCCATGGACTGGAGGGTGATACGCAGTATTTT.

This clonotype turned up a few times. The chain joins TRBV11-2 to TRBJ2-4; D is tentatively TRBD1 or TRBD2 (5 bases each). Germline V gives CDR1 SGHAT, CDR2 FQNNGV. The CDR3 is made up of 15 amino acids. V was pared by 3 bases and J by 4 bases, with 13 bases between. The CDR3 region is CASSFERGPKNIQYF. CDR3 nucleotides: TGTGCCAGCAGCTTCGAACGGGGACCGAAAAACATTCAGTACTTC.

V is TRBV7-2 and J is TRBJ2-2, with TRBD2 matching 10 bases. V was clipped by 3 bases and J by 2 bases; unmatched bases: 9. This CDR3 spans 18 amino acids. Germline assignment: CDR1 SGHTA and CDR2 FQGNSA. CDR3 residues: CASSLMSGGAFNTGELFF. CDR3 DNA sequence: TGTGCCAGCAGCTTGATGAGCGGGGGGGCCTTTAACACCGGGGAGCTGTTTTTT.

V is TRBV28 and J is TRBJ2-3; 14 positions match TRBD2. The CDR3 consists of 15 residues. J lost 7 bases, V lost 8 bases, and 8 bases had no gene match. CDR1 is MDHEN and CDR2 is SYDVKM in the germline V gene. CDR3 nucleotides: TGTGCCAGCGGACTAGCGGGAGGCGGGGAAAATACGCAGTATTTT. Translated: CASGLAGGGENTQYF.

This clonotype was recorded a few times. CDR3 sequence: CASSRDSQLHF. Written as DNA, the CDR3 is TGTGCCAGCAGCCGAGACAGCCAGCTCCACTTT. The chain joins TRBV7-9 to TRBJ1-6; D perhaps matches TRBD1 (5 bases). This CDR3 region has 11 residues. Germline V gene data show CDR1 as SEHNR and CDR2 as FQNEAQ (reference sequence). V lost 5 bases, J lost 16 bases, and 12 bases lay in between.

This rearrangement joins TRBV4-2 to TRBJ2-3, with D possibly TRBD2 on 6 matching bases. The CDR3 consists of 16 residues. Germline V gene lookup returns CDR1 LGHNA and CDR2 YNFKEQ. The V end was cut by 0 bases, the J end by 2 bases, with 12 bases between. In nucleotides, the CDR3 is TGTGCCAGCAGCCAAGAGAGCGGGCCACTCACAGATACGCAGTATTTT. Its translation is CASSQESGPLTDTQYF.

The chain combines TRBV12-3 or TRBV12-4 with TRBJ2-3; D not certain. V shed 7 bases and J shed 0 bases, with 14 bases lying between them. CDR3 length equals 15 residues. The CDR3 DNA is TGTGCCAGCAATACTTACAGAACTAGCACAGATACGCAGTATTTT. Encoded protein: CASNTYRTSTDTQYF.

The chain links TRBV5-1 to TRBJ2-1, with D perhaps TRBD1 (5 bases). The ends were cut back, 3 bases at V and 1 base at J, with 11 bases in the middle. The CDR3 sequence is 15 residues long. Germline CDR1 is SGHRS and CDR2 is YFSETQ. CDR3 protein: CASSSLQGSYNEQFF. The CDR3 coding sequence is TGCGCCAGCAGCTCCCTGCAGGGATCCTACAATGAGCAGTTCTTC.

The chain employs TRBV20-1 and TRBJ2-5, with unresolved D. The CDR3 has 13 residues. V shed 0 bases and J shed 1 base, with 6 bases lying between them. CDR1 and CDR2 (germline): DFQATT, SNEGSKA (reference sequence). This chain's CDR3 is CSARDQVQETQYF. The CDR3 DNA reads as TGCAGTGCTAGAGACCAGGTCCAAGAGACCCAGTACTTC.

This clonotype was recorded a few times. This chain joins TRBV13 and TRBJ2-1, with a tentative D call TRBD2 (5 bases). CDR3 length: 14 amino acids. V was trimmed by 3 bases and J by 7 bases, leaving 13 bases between them. From germline, CDR1 is PRHDT and CDR2 FYEKMQ (reference sequence). CDR3 DNA: TGTGCCAGCAGCTTCCCCGCACTAGAGAATGAGCAGTTCTTC. Translating it yields CASSFPALENEQFF.

V gene TRBV6-1 combines with J gene TRBJ1-1; maybe TRBD1 (5 bases). Trimming removed 4 bases from V and 6 bases from J, with 15 bases in between. The CDR3 sequence is 14 residues long. Germline V gene sequence: CDR1 MNHNS, CDR2 SASEGT. Written as DNA, the CDR3 is TGTGCCAGCAGTGGGGGGAGGGGATCATCTGAAGCTTTCTTT. Translating it yields CASSGGRGSSEAFF.

This chain links TRBV29-1 with TRBJ2-3; D may match TRBD1 or TRBD2 (5 bases each). Germline CDR1 and CDR2: SQVTM and ANQGSEA. The CDR3 extends over 14 amino acids. Trimming removed 6 bases from V and 1 base from J, with 14 bases in between. CDR3 DNA: TGCAGCGTGTTGGTCCAGGGAGGCACAGATACGCAGTATTTT. Protein sequence: CSVLVQGGTDTQYF.

The table lists this clonotype with a few counts. The chain employs TRBV25-1 and TRBJ2-7; 7 bases line up with TRBD2. The germline gives CDR1 MGHDK, CDR2 SYGVNS. There are 14 residues in the CDR3. J was trimmed by 4 bases and V by 4 bases; bases with no gene match: 7. In DNA form, the CDR3 reads TGTGCCAGCAGTGTTGGTAACGGGGGGTACGAGCAGTACTTC. Protein sequence: CASSVGNGGYEQYF.

In its sample, this clonotype was seen a few times. The V gene is TRBV7-2, the J gene TRBJ2-1, with 11 bases fitting TRBD2. The CDR3 covers 14 residues. Germline-derived CDR1 and CDR2 are SGHTA and FQGNSA. Unmatched junction bases numbered 5, after V lost 9 bases and J lost 4 bases. The CDR3 DNA reads TGTGCCAGTGGGGGGACTAGCGGATACAATGAGCAGTTCTTC. Amino acids: CASGGTSGYNEQFF.

The chain has TRBV7-9 and TRBJ2-5, with D uncertain. CDR3 length: 11 amino acids. Deletions cut 9 bases from V and 2 bases from J, with 7 bases between. The germline V gene encodes CDR1 SEHNR and CDR2 FQNEAQ (reference sequence). CDR3 amino acids: CARESQETQYF. CDR3 nucleotides: TGTGCCAGGGAGTCTCAAGAGACCCAGTACTTC.

On this clonotype: The junction differs from germline at one of its ends, possibly a read error. This chain links TRBV5-1 with TRBJ2-4; D is unresolved. The DNA end is more similar to TRBJ2-7, so the J call may be wrong. CDR1 and CDR2 from the germline V gene are SGHRS and YFSETQ. The CDR3 contains 17 residues. CDR3 sequence (DNA): TGCGCCAGCACCTTGGATGGCGGAGATACATCGTTCTACGAGCAGTACTTC. Residues: CASTLDGGDTSFYEQYF.